What follows are 25 T cell receptor beta chains derived from one specimen sequenced in a study of blood T cell repertoires in COVID-19. TCRdb keeps only in-frame clones here, not all; method: immunoSEQ multiplex PCR. The sample holds 150,000 or so clones, roughly four fifths seen once. Sequenced material: PBMCs or T cells enriched from blood (not recorded which). Source of these receptors: a man aged 45 to 65 who had recovered from COVID-19.

V gene TRBV15 combines with J gene TRBJ2-7, with D perhaps matching TRBD2 (7 bases). V lost 5 bases to trimming and J lost 5 bases, with 16 bases between them. There are 14 residues in the CDR3. Germline-derived CDR1 and CDR2 are LNHNV and YYDKDF (reference sequence). CDR3: CATSPAQGTNEQYF. CDR3 in DNA: TGTGCCACCAGCCCCGCCCAGGGGACTAACGAGCAGTACTTC.

This chain uses TRBV5-3 with TRBJ1-5; D possibly corresponds to TRBD1 (5 bases). TRBV5-3 is an ORF, and what it does is uncertain. The CDR3 runs to 15 residues. V lost 1 base and J lost 0, with 8 bases in between. In DNA, the CDR3 is TGTGCCAGAAGCTTGATCAGGGATAGCAATCAGCCCCAGCATTTT. Its translation: CARSLIRDSNQPQHF.

The J gene is TRBJ2-1, the V gene TRBV19, with a tentative D call TRBD2 (6 bases). The ends were cut back, 5 bases at V and 4 bases at J, with 15 bases in the middle. The CDR3 is 15 residues long. Per germline, CDR1 LNHDA and CDR2 SQIVND (reference sequence). The CDR3 nucleotides are TGTGCCAGTAGTTTTCGGGGAGGAACTTACAATGAGCAGTTCTTC. Protein: CASSFRGGTYNEQFF.

This clone was counted a single time. The gene calls are TRBV30 and TRBJ2-2; D is ambiguous. The CDR3 is 13 residues long. V was pared by 7 bases and J by 6 bases, with 15 bases between. Germline-derived CDR1 and CDR2 are GTSNPN and SVGIG (reference sequence). The CDR3 DNA reads TGTGCCTACCCTTCCCCCGGGTCCGGGGAGCTGTTTTTT. Translation: CAYPSPGSGELFF.

This chain uses TRBV10-3 with TRBJ2-7, with D perhaps TRBD1 (5 bases). Per the germline V gene, CDR1 is ENHRY and CDR2 is SYGVKD. Trimming took 5 bases from V and 1 from J, leaving 15 bases between them. This CDR3 spans 15 amino acids. CDR3: CAISLRQNRSYEQYF. In DNA, the CDR3 is TGTGCCATCAGTCTAAGACAGAATAGATCCTACGAGCAGTACTTC.

This clone has only one observation. The chain recombines TRBV19 with TRBJ2-2; no clear D gene. Germline loops: CDR1 LNHDA, CDR2 SQIVND (reference sequence). The CDR3 spans 15 residues. V lost 1 base and J 4 bases, leaving 10 bases between the germline ends. The CDR3 sequence: CASSIAATSTGELFF. For the CDR3, the DNA is TGTGCCAGTAGTATAGCCGCCACTTCCACCGGGGAGCTGTTTTTT.

In its sample, this clone was seen many times. V gene TRBV18 combines with J gene TRBJ1-1; D unclear. This CDR3 has 14 residues. V lost 0 bases, J lost 6 bases, and 11 bases lay in between. From germline, CDR1 is KGHSH and CDR2 LQKENI. As DNA, the CDR3 is TGTGCCAGCTCACCACCGCCCGGGATCGCTGAAGCTTTCTTT. It encodes CASSPPPGIAEAFF.

The rearrangement uses TRBV7-2 and TRBJ2-2, with 8 bases aligning to TRBD1. Germline lookup yields CDR1 SGHTA and CDR2 FQGNSA. J was trimmed by 5 bases and V by 7 bases; bases with no gene match: 21. The CDR3 covers 19 residues. This CDR3 is CASTLRGAGGQGQTGELFF. DNA of the CDR3: TGTGCCAGCACCCTTAGAGGTGCTGGAGGACAGGGTCAAACCGGGGAGCTGTTTTTT. The full variable domain, with the rest looked up from reference TRBV7-2 and TRBJ2-2, is GAGVSQSPSNKVTEKGKDVELRCDPISGHTALYWYRQSLGQGLEFLIYFQGNSAPDKSGLPSDRFSAERTGGSVSTLTIQRTQQEDSAVYLCASTLRGAGGQGQTGELFFGEGSRLTVL.

This clone has more than one count but fewer than ten. This chain connects TRBV28 to TRBJ1-6; the match to TRBD1 covers 7 bases. Trimming took 5 bases from V and 9 from J; bases not matched to a gene: 7. Germline V gene sequence: CDR1 MDHEN, CDR2 SYDVKM. CDR3 length equals 14 residues. This chain's CDR3 is CASSTRQGPSPLHF. DNA for the CDR3: TGTGCCAGCAGTACCCGACAGGGACCTTCACCCCTCCACTTT.

The chain joins TRBV4-3 to TRBJ2-6; D may be TRBD1 (6 bases). V shed 1 base and J shed 0 bases, with 16 bases lying between them. Per the germline V gene, CDR1 is LGHNA and CDR2 is YSLEER. This CDR3 spans 19 amino acids. DNA for the CDR3: TGCGCCAGCAGCCAAGTTCCACAGGGACATAACTCTGGGGCCAACGTCCTGACTTTC. Translating gives CASSQVPQGHNSGANVLTF.

This sequence joins TRBV7-8 and TRBJ1-5; TRBD1 agrees at 9 bases. V trimming: 6 bases; J trimming: 6 bases; junction bases outside the gene matches: 9. The CDR3 is 15 amino acids. The germline gives CDR1 SGHVS, CDR2 FQNEAQ. The CDR3 nucleotides read TGTGCCAGCAGAACCGGGACAGGGTTATCTCAGCCCCAGCATTTT. Translating it yields CASRTGTGLSQPQHF.

The chain combines TRBV20-1 with TRBJ1-1; D is possibly TRBD1 (6 bases). V was cut by 3 bases and J by 1 base, with 15 bases left in between. Germline loops: CDR1 DFQATT, CDR2 SNEGSKA (reference sequence). The CDR3 totals 15 residues. The CDR3 sequence is CSASVPGAPNTEAFF. CDR3 sequence (DNA): TGCAGTGCTAGTGTACCAGGGGCCCCGAACACTGAAGCTTTCTTT.

This chain joins TRBV4-1 and TRBJ2-1, with 7 bases that match TRBD2. V dropped 0 bases and J dropped 10; count of bases not matched to a gene: 9. Germline lookup yields CDR1 MGHRA and CDR2 YSYEKL. The CDR3 contains 15 residues. CDR3 sequence reads: CASSQEIRTSLEQFF. The CDR3 bases are TGCGCCAGCAGCCAAGAGATCCGGACTAGTTTGGAGCAGTTCTTC.

The genes are TRBV7-9 and TRBJ1-3; D not resolved. Germline V gene sequence: CDR1 SEHNR, CDR2 FQNEAQ (reference sequence). The CDR3 loop spans 12 amino acids. Between the trimmed V and J ends, which lost 1 base and 7 bases, there was a span of 5 bases. CDR3 coding DNA: TGTGCCAGCAGCTTAGTATTGAACACCATATATTTT. Its protein is CASSLVLNTIYF.

V is TRBV2 and J is TRBJ1-1; D is unresolved. Trimming removed 10 bases at V and 1 base at J, with 13 bases between. The CDR3 contains 13 residues. Per germline, CDR1 SNHLY and CDR2 FYNNEI. CDR3 nucleotide sequence: TGTGCCATCCAAATGACTACGAACACTGAAGCTTTCTTT. This encodes CAIQMTTNTEAFF. Based on the CDR3 plus reference TRBV2 and TRBJ1-1, the full variable domain is EPEVTQTPSHQVTQMGQEVILRCVPISNHLYFYWYRQILGQKVEFLVSFYNNEISEKSEIFDDQFSVERPDGSNFTLKIRSTKLEDSAMYFCAIQMTTNTEAFFGQGTRLTVV.

The rearrangement uses TRBV29-1 and TRBJ1-1; D might be TRBD1 (5 bases). From germline, CDR1 is SQVTM and CDR2 ANQGSEA. V dropped 6 bases and J dropped 4 bases, with 18 bases sitting between them. CDR3 length equals 14 residues. In nucleotides, the CDR3 is TGCAGCGTAGATCGGTTAATAAGGGGCACTGAAGCTTTCTTT. Translating it yields CSVDRLIRGTEAFF.

The rearrangement uses TRBV7-9 and TRBJ1-6, with TRBD1 as a possible D gene (6 bases). V lost 4 bases and J 3 bases, leaving 16 bases between the germline ends. Germline V gene sequence: CDR1 SEHNR, CDR2 FQNEAQ (reference sequence). The CDR3 extends over 17 amino acids. CDR3 nucleotides: TGTGCCAGCAGCTCGGACAGCATATTACGCTATAATTCACCCCTCCACTTT. Encoded protein: CASSSDSILRYNSPLHF. Supplemented by reference TRBV7-9 and TRBJ1-6, the full variable domain reads DTGVSQNPRHKITKRGQNVTFRCDPISEHNRLYWYRQTLGQGPEFLTYFQNEAQLEKSRLLSDRFSAERPKGSFSTLEIQRTEQGDSAMYLCASSSDSILRYNSPLHFGNGTRLTVT.

V gene TRBV7-9 combines with J gene TRBJ2-5, with 10 bases identical to TRBD2. J lost 5 bases, V lost 1 base, and 13 bases had no gene match. The germline CDR1 and CDR2 sequences are SEHNR and FQNEAQ (reference sequence). The CDR3 spans 18 residues. The CDR3 protein is CASSLVQSQRGGRETQYF. In nucleotides, the CDR3 is TGTGCCAGCAGCTTAGTCCAGTCTCAGCGGGGGGGCCGGGAGACCCAGTACTTC.

This clone was observed once. V is TRBV29-1 and J is TRBJ2-5; D is unresolved. Germline assignment: CDR1 SQVTM and CDR2 ANQGSEA. Trimming pared 4 bases from V and 5 bases from J, leaving 8 bases between. The CDR3 spans 11 residues. CDR3 coding DNA: TGCAGCGTTGGCGGAGTGGAGACCCAGTACTTC. Residues: CSVGGVETQYF.

This clone was detected only once. The rearrangement joins TRBV19 to TRBJ1-5, with D possibly matching TRBD1 (5 bases). Trimming shortened V by 7 bases and J by 5 bases, and 15 bases separated the two germline ends. This CDR3 has 14 residues. Germline CDR1 reads LNHDA; CDR2 reads SQIVND (reference sequence). The CDR3 DNA sequence: TGTGCCAGTACTCAAGGGGCCGCGCATCAGCCCCAGCATTTT. Translated, it gives CASTQGAAHQPQHF.

The rearrangement uses TRBV9 and TRBJ2-7, with 8 bases lining up with TRBD1. This CDR3 is built from 15 residues. Germline lookup yields CDR1 SGDLS and CDR2 YYNGEE. After removal of 4 bases from V and 2 bases from J, the junction contained 8 bases not matched to a gene. The CDR3 DNA reads as TGTGCCAGCAGCCTCAGAGGACAGGGACCCTACGAGCAGTACTTC. Amino acids: CASSLRGQGPYEQYF.

There are a few counts of this clone. The chain carries TRBV7-3 and TRBJ1-5; D is undetermined. V shed 4 bases and J shed 4 bases, with 8 bases lying between them. CDR1 is SGHTA, CDR2 FQGTGA, per germline. The CDR3 consists of 13 residues. As DNA, the CDR3 is TGTGCCAGCAGCTCAGGCCCTAATCAGCCCCAGCATTTT. Protein product: CASSSGPNQPQHF.

J is TRBJ2-7 and V is TRBV19; a possible D gene is TRBD1 (5 bases). The CDR3 consists of 13 residues. Trimming took 5 bases from V and 1 from J, leaving 9 bases between them. The germline CDR1 and CDR2 sequences are LNHDA and SQIVND (reference sequence). The CDR3 nucleotides are TGTGCCAGTAGTCGGGCAGGGTCCTACGAGCAGTACTTC. Residues: CASSRAGSYEQYF.

The chain recombines TRBV7-8 with TRBJ2-7; 9 bases map to TRBD1. V lost 3 bases to trimming and J lost 5 bases; unmatched junction nucleotides: 5. The V gene's germline CDR1 is SGHVS and CDR2 FQNEAQ. The CDR3 loop spans 14 amino acids. CDR3 residues: CASSFRDREDEQYF. The CDR3 coding sequence is TGTGCCAGCAGCTTCCGGGACAGGGAAGACGAGCAGTACTTC.

This chain connects TRBV6-5 to TRBJ2-4, with 7 bases that match TRBD1. The germline gives CDR1 MNHEY, CDR2 SVGAGI. Trimming cost V 6 bases and J 7 bases; bases outside gene matches: 9. The length of the CDR3 is 14 residues. In nucleotides, the CDR3 is TGTGCCAGCAGCGACCTCCAGGGGGTGAACATTCAGTACTTC. Protein sequence: CASSDLQGVNIQYF.